This TCR beta chain is drawn from a study of radiotherapy plus CTLA-4 blockade in lung cancer. Generated by immunoSEQ multiplex PCR, the TCRdb table keeps only in-frame clones and is missing some. The repertoire holds 95,000 to 150,000 clones, with 90% as singletons. This clone was picked up one time. There are 16 residues in the CDR3. The germline V and J ends were trimmed by 2 bases and 3 bases, with 16 bases remaining between them. Germline V gene lookup returns CDR1 WSHSY and CDR2 SAAADI. Alongside CTLA-4 blockade with ipilimumab, patients with chemo-refractory metastatic non-small-cell lung cancer received focal radiation.

This receptor was obtained from a human donor with non-small cell lung cancer that progressed on radiotherapy plus ipilimumab. The sample in question was peripheral blood, obtained from a patient treated with radiotherapy plus ipilimumab. The genes are TRBV10-2 and TRBJ1-1; tentative D call: TRBD1 (5 bases). CDR3 loop: CASSEEWGGMDTEAFF. The CDR3 region has the DNA TGCGCCAGCAGTGAGGAGTGGGGGGGGATGGACACTGAAGCTTTCTTT.